What follows are 5 T cell receptor beta chains derived from one specimen sequenced in a study (dated by TCRdb to 2016 to 2017). Libraries were prepared through RT-PCR. The data were produced on an Illumina MiSeq. Clones were called with MiXCR by TCRdb after fastp trimmed the public reads at Q25, and only in-frame beta chains were retained. Every distinct CDR3 protein forms one entry, paired with its most common genes and DNA. The sample includes around 700,000 distinct CDR3 sequences, with more than 13% observed a single time. The ten largest clones represent 3% to 4.5% of the sample. Sequencing used memory CD4+ T cells from blood. All receptors come from a female donor in good health, serving as a healthy control.

V usage is TRBV19 and J usage is TRBJ2-3, with D possibly being TRBD1 or TRBD2 (5 bases each). V lost 2 bases and J 9 bases, leaving 12 bases between the germline ends. This CDR3 is 13 amino acids long. The germline CDR1 and CDR2 sequences are LNHDA and SQIVND (reference sequence). CDR3 coding DNA: TGTGCCAGTAGTATAAGGGACGAGGGCACGCAGTATTTT. Its translation is CASSIRDEGTQYF.

V usage is TRBV20-1 and J usage is TRBJ1-5; D is perhaps TRBD1 (6 bases). This CDR3 region has 12 residues. CDR1 is DFQATT and CDR2 is SNEGSKA in the germline V gene (reference sequence). The CDR3 protein is CRTGQNNQPQHF. The CDR3 DNA follows: TGCAGAACCGGACAGAACAATCAGCCCCAGCATTTT.

In this sample, this clonotype turned up many times. This chain connects TRBV24-1 to TRBJ2-7, with 9 nucleotides matching TRBD1. Germline V gives CDR1 KGHDR, CDR2 SFDVKD. V dropped 3 bases and J dropped 5; count of bases not matched to a gene: 10. This CDR3 is 16 amino acids long. The CDR3 DNA reads TGTGCCACCAGTGATCCGGGACAGGGAAAAGGGGACGAGCAGTACTTC. It codes for CATSDPGQGKGDEQYF.

This clonotype was picked up many times. The chain is built from TRBV10-2 and TRBJ2-3; 12 bases are shared with TRBD2. The junction had 6 bases not matched to a gene; V was cut back by 4 bases and J by 4 bases. From germline, CDR1 is WSHSY and CDR2 SAAADI. The CDR3 has 16 residues. The CDR3 DNA is TGCGCCAGCAGTGGAAGACTAGCGGGAGTGCCAGATACGCAGTATTTT. Residues: CASSGRLAGVPDTQYF.

The chain has TRBV19 and TRBJ2-2; D remains unclear. This CDR3 contains 12 residues. With 3 bases removed from V and 6 bases from J, the gap between germline ends came to 5 bases. Looked up from germline, CDR1 is LNHDA and CDR2 is SQIVND (reference sequence). The CDR3 spells CASSIRPGELFF. The CDR3 bases are TGTGCCAGTAGTATTAGGCCCGGGGAGCTGTTTTTT.